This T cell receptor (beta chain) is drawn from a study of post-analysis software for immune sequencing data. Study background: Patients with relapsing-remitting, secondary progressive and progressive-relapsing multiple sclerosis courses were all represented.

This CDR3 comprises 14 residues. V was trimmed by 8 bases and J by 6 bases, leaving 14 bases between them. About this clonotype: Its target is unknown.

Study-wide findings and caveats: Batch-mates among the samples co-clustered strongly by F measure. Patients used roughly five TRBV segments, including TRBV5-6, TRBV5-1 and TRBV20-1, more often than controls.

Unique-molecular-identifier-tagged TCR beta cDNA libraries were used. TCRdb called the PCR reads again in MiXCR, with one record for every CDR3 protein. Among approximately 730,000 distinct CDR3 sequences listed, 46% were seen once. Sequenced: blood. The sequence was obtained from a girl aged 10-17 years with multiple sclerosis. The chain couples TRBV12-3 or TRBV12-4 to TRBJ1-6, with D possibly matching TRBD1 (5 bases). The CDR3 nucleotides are TGTGCCAGCTTTGGGGGGACGGGTAATTCACCCCTCCACTTT. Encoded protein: CASFGGTGNSPLHF.